These 21 T cell receptor beta chains originate from one sample sequenced in a study of TIL therapy for anti-PD-1-resistant metastatic lung cancer. Time point in this sample: pre-treatment sample, taken before nivolumab and TIL therapy. Sequencing used immunoSEQ v3. Some clones are missing from TCRdb's copy, which holds only in-frame ones; the method was immunoSEQ multiplex PCR. Here the sample spans approximately 45,000 clones, around 79% being singletons. Specimen: blood, collected at baseline. These receptor sequences come from a man between 65 and 85 years old with non-small cell lung cancer.

V is TRBV7-9 and J is TRBJ2-3; D unclear. The CDR3 loop spans 13 amino acids. Trimming shortened V by 1 base and J by 6 bases, and 8 bases separated the two germline ends. Germline loops: CDR1 SEHNR, CDR2 FQNEAQ (reference sequence). CDR3 DNA sequence: TGTGCCAGCAGCTTAGTCAGGTCCGATACGCAGTATTTT. This encodes CASSLVRSDTQYF.

The chain links TRBV4-3 to TRBJ2-1; 9 bases are a match to TRBD2. This CDR3 has 16 amino acids. J was trimmed by 5 bases and V by 0 bases; bases with no gene match: 5. Germline-derived CDR1 and CDR2 are LGHNA and YSLEER. The CDR3 loop is CASSQDGPSGNNEQFF. The CDR3 bases are TGCGCCAGCAGCCAAGATGGTCCTAGCGGGAACAATGAGCAGTTCTTC.

V and J are TRBV11-1 and TRBJ2-3; TRBD2 aligns across 12 bases. CDR3 length: 16 residues. The J segment lost 1 base and the V segment lost 5 bases, leaving 4 bases of the junction unmatched. Looked up from germline, CDR1 is SGHAT and CDR2 is FQDESV (reference sequence). This CDR3 is CASSRLAGARTDTQYF. DNA for the CDR3: TGTGCCAGCAGCCGACTAGCGGGAGCCCGCACAGATACGCAGTATTTT.

This clone was found once. The chain couples TRBV27 to TRBJ2-1; weak D call: TRBD1 (5 bases). The CDR3 covers 18 residues. Trimming pared 8 bases from V and 0 bases from J, leaving 23 bases between. From germline, CDR1 is MNHEY and CDR2 SMNVEV (reference sequence). DNA of the CDR3: TGTGCCAGCCGACGCCAACCTGACAGCCGGAGCTCCTACAATGAGCAGTTCTTC. Translated: CASRRQPDSRSSYNEQFF.

V usage is TRBV14 and J usage is TRBJ1-2; D unresolved. The CDR3 has 13 amino acids. Trimming took off 3 bases at V and 7 bases at J, with 12 bases between the two ends. From germline, CDR1 is SGHDN and CDR2 FVKESK. This chain's CDR3 is CASSQNHVGGYTF. The CDR3 nucleotides read TGTGCCAGCAGCCAGAACCATGTCGGTGGCTACACCTTC.

This clone was seen a few times. This chain links TRBV28 with TRBJ1-2; 7 nucleotides agree with TRBD1. V shed 3 bases and J 3 bases; nucleotides not matched to a gene: 4. CDR3 length equals 14 residues. The V gene's germline CDR1 is MDHEN and CDR2 SYDVKM. The CDR3, as DNA: TGTGCCAGCAGTTTGTCTCAGGGGGACTATGGCTACACCTTC. Protein product: CASSLSQGDYGYTF.

The gene calls are TRBV7-8 and TRBJ2-7; weak D call: TRBD1 (6 bases). The V end lost 5 bases, the J end lost 2 bases, and 13 bases lay between the germline ends. CDR1 SGHVS and CDR2 FQNEAQ come from the germline V gene. CDR3 length: 14 amino acids. The CDR3 sequence: CASSKRTAPYEQYF. The CDR3 nucleotides read TGTGCCAGCAGCAAGAGGACAGCGCCCTACGAGCAGTACTTC.

The chain uses TRBV15 and TRBJ2-5; D assignment may be TRBD1 or TRBD2 (7 bases each). Looked up from germline, CDR1 is LNHNV and CDR2 is YYDKDF (reference sequence). This CDR3 spans 15 amino acids. The V end lost 8 bases, the J end lost 5 bases, and 21 bases lay between the germline ends. CDR3 region: CATSTGRGRGETQYF. The CDR3 DNA follows: TGTGCCACCTCAACAGGGAGGGGGCGCGGGGAGACCCAGTACTTC.

This chain uses TRBV19 with TRBJ1-5, with D tentatively TRBD1 (5 bases). The CDR3 runs to 14 residues. CDR1 and CDR2 from the germline V gene are LNHDA and SQIVND (reference sequence). V lost 10 bases and J lost 1, with 14 bases in between. The CDR3, as DNA: TGTGCCACTAGATGGGGGTTGAGCAATCAGCCCCAGCATTTT. Its protein is CATRWGLSNQPQHF.

The chain links TRBV28 to TRBJ2-2; D is unclear. V dropped 2 bases and J dropped 2 bases, with 9 bases sitting between them. The length of the CDR3 is 15 residues. Germline lookup yields CDR1 MDHEN and CDR2 SYDVKM. CDR3 in DNA: TGTGCCAGCAGTTTACTCCCCACAAACACCGGGGAGCTGTTTTTT. It is translated as CASSLLPTNTGELFF.

This chain uses TRBV7-2 with TRBJ2-7; no clear D gene. CDR3 length: 15 residues. Germline V lookup: CDR1 SGHTA, CDR2 FQGNSA. Trimming removed 3 bases at V and 6 bases at J, with 18 bases between. CDR3 DNA: TGTGCCAGCAGCTTCTGGGTAGGGTCCACGGGCGAGCAGTACTTC. Translation: CASSFWVGSTGEQYF.

V is TRBV25-1 and J is TRBJ2-2; D is uncertain. The germline CDR1 and CDR2 sequences are MGHDK and SYGVNS. There are 15 residues in the CDR3. V dropped 3 bases and J dropped 3 bases, with 11 bases sitting between them. The CDR3 protein is CASSEVGRYTGELFF. CDR3 nucleotide sequence: TGTGCCAGCAGTGAGGTGGGAAGGTACACCGGGGAGCTGTTTTTT.

The rearrangement links TRBV7-3 to TRBJ2-7; 7 bases align to TRBD2. The V gene end was trimmed by 5 bases and the J gene end by 4 bases; junction bases not matched to a gene: 11. CDR1 is SGHTA and CDR2 is FQGTGA in the germline V gene. The CDR3 is 15 residues long. The CDR3 nucleotides are TGTGCCAGCAGCCCTTGGGAGGGGAGTCCGTACGAGCAGTACTTC. Its protein product is CASSPWEGSPYEQYF.

This clone appeared a single time. This chain links TRBV27 with TRBJ2-2; D gene unclear. The CDR3 has 12 residues. From germline, CDR1 is MNHEY and CDR2 SMNVEV (reference sequence). Trimming removed 2 bases from V and 6 bases from J, with 4 bases in between. CDR3 DNA sequence: TGTGCCAGCAGTTTACGACCCGGGGAGCTGTTTTTT. Protein sequence: CASSLRPGELFF.

The chain uses TRBV7-3 and TRBJ2-3, with no clear D. The V end was cut by 5 bases, the J end by 4 bases, with 13 bases between. The CDR3 sequence is 14 residues long. Germline lookup yields CDR1 SGHTA and CDR2 FQGTGA. CDR3 coding DNA: TGTGCCAGCAGCCCCCGCCCAACGTCAGATACGCAGTATTTT. Translated, it gives CASSPRPTSDTQYF.

The chain has TRBV27 and TRBJ2-5, with D maybe TRBD1 (5 bases). The germline V gene encodes CDR1 MNHEY and CDR2 SMNVEV (reference sequence). V gave up 7 bases and J gave up 5 bases, with 20 bases separating them. The CDR3 covers 15 residues. DNA of the CDR3: TGTGCCAGCACCTTACGGGCAGGGCGACTGGAGACCCAGTACTTC. It is translated as CASTLRAGRLETQYF.

The chain uses TRBV4-2 and TRBJ2-3; D is ambiguous. Trimming cost V 1 base and J 3 bases, with 2 bases left between them. The CDR3 has 12 amino acids. CDR1 is LGHNA and CDR2 is YNFKEQ in the germline V gene. The CDR3 coding sequence is TGTGCCAGCAGCCAAGCGACAGATACGCAGTATTTT. It codes for CASSQATDTQYF.

The chain carries TRBV19 and TRBJ1-6, with 9 bases lining up with TRBD1. Germline lookup yields CDR1 LNHDA and CDR2 SQIVND (reference sequence). J was trimmed by 9 bases and V by 9 bases; bases with no gene match: 9. The CDR3 has 14 amino acids. The CDR3 is CASTRDRASSPLHF. CDR3 in DNA: TGTGCCAGCACCCGGGACAGGGCTTCTTCACCCCTCCACTTT.

The chain carries TRBV6-1 and TRBJ2-1; D not resolved. The CDR3 spans 13 residues. Germline V gives CDR1 MNHNS, CDR2 SASEGT. Trimming took 1 base from V and 9 from J, leaving 10 bases between them. The CDR3 nucleotides read TGTGCCAGCAGTGAAGGGCCCGGGCTTGAGCAGTTCTTC. This encodes CASSEGPGLEQFF.

The chain uses TRBV30 and TRBJ1-4, with D uncertain. The CDR3 contains 14 residues. Germline V gene sequence: CDR1 GTSNPN, CDR2 SVGIG (reference sequence). V was pared by 4 bases and J by 3 bases, with 12 bases between. The CDR3 DNA reads as TGTGCCTGGACCCAATCGGAAGCTAATGAAAAACTGTTTTTT. As protein: CAWTQSEANEKLFF.

The genes are TRBV19 and TRBJ1-3; D is undetermined. The CDR3 spans 14 residues. Trimming left V 3 bases short and J 2 bases short, with 8 bases between. From germline, CDR1 is LNHDA and CDR2 SQIVND (reference sequence). The CDR3, as DNA: TGTGCCAGTAGTATCGCAACTGCTGGAAACACCATATATTTT. Translating gives CASSIATAGNTIYF.